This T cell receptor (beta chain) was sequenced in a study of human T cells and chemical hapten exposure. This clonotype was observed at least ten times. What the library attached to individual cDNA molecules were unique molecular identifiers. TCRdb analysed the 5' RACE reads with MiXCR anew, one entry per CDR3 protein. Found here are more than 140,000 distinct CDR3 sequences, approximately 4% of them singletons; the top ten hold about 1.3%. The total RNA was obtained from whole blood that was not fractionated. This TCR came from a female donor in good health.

CDR3 sequence reads: CSARVPQAYTEAFF. In DNA, the CDR3 is TGCAGTGCTAGAGTTCCGCAGGCCTACACTGAAGCTTTCTTT. The chain has TRBV20-1 and TRBJ1-1; no definite D call. Germline V gene data show CDR1 as DFQATT and CDR2 as SNEGSKA (reference sequence). Trimming took 1 base from V and 3 from J, leaving 12 bases between them. The CDR3 consists of 14 residues.